Given below is one T cell receptor (beta chain) in context. This sample was taken from a study of blood T cell repertoires in COVID-19. For the study at large: Both acute and convalescent COVID-19 samples were obtained from the United States, Italy and Spain. The analysed material was cDNA or gDNA that came from T cells, B-cell-depleted T cells, or PBMCs.

Authors' analysis steps: Estimation of nucleated cell counts was performed using reference gene primer amplification. TCRdb keeps only in-frame clones here, not all; method: immunoSEQ multiplex PCR. V, J and clone size derive from that table, while D and trimming were established from the DNA sequence. The sample contains about 170,000 clones, about 91% of which appear only once. The V gene lost 4 bases and the J gene lost 3 bases, with 16 bases spanning the gap. CDR3 length: 16 residues. Germline-derived CDR1 and CDR2 are SGHTA and FQGTGA. This chain connects TRBV7-3 to TRBJ1-5; weak D call: TRBD1 (6 bases). Sequenced: peripheral blood. The TCR comes from a woman in her fifties or sixties with acute or convalescent COVID-19. The CDR3 DNA reads as TGTGCCAGCAGCTCCAATAAGACAGGTCCCAATCAGCCCCAGCATTTT. Protein sequence: CASSSNKTGPNQPQHF.